This TCR beta chain was recorded in a study of PD-1 and CTLA-4 blockade in melanoma. TCRdb's copy holds only in-frame clones and misses some; the assay was immunoSEQ multiplex PCR. Among about 32,000 clones, about 87% were seen once, and the ten largest hold approximately 6.4%. Sequencing used CD8+ T cells from peripheral blood, obtained from a patient given anti-PD-1 treatment. The TCR was taken from a human donor with melanoma.

The CDR3 region is CASGSGAENIQYF. The CDR3 nucleotides are TGTGCCAGCGGGTCCGGGGCCGAAAACATTCAGTACTTC. This chain joins TRBV9 and TRBJ2-4; D tentatively reads TRBD1 or TRBD2 (5 bases each). Trimming cost V 7 bases and J 5 bases, with 13 bases left between them. The CDR3 extends over 13 amino acids. The germline gives CDR1 SGDLS, CDR2 YYNGEE.